Listed below are T cell receptor beta chains from one sample, sequenced in a study of blood T cell repertoires in COVID-19. The repertoire was sequenced with immunoSEQ multiplex PCR; TCRdb's copy has only in-frame clones and lacks some. The top ten clones hold approximately 15% of a sample with roughly 69,000 clones, roughly three quarters of them seen once. The sample taken for sequencing was peripheral blood. The receptor set was obtained from a man between 60 and 70 years old with COVID-19, enrolled during active disease. Both conserved end residues are part of each CDR3. The D gene is left open where the match is weak. Clone sizes are given selectively: once, few, many, or a class where the clone is expanded.

cdr3_nt: TGCGCCAGCAGCCAAGAGGGGGGAAACGGGGAGCTGTTTTTT; cdr3_aa: CASSQEGGNGELFF; v_call: TRBV4-1; j_call: TRBJ2-2; d_call: NA; clone_size: NA
cdr3_nt: TGTGCCAGTACCAGGCGGGAGGGCCTGAATGAGCAGTTCTTC; cdr3_aa: CASTRREGLNEQFF; v_call: TRBV19; j_call: TRBJ2-1; d_call: TRBD2; clone_size: NA
cdr3_nt: TGTGCCAGCAGCTCATACCAAGAGACCCAGTACTTC; cdr3_aa: CASSSYQETQYF; v_call: TRBV11-3; j_call: TRBJ2-5; d_call: NA; clone_size: NA
cdr3_nt: TGTGCCAGCAGCTTAGGAACGACAGTATCACCCCTCCACTTT; cdr3_aa: CASSLGTTVSPLHF; v_call: TRBV7-2; j_call: TRBJ1-6; d_call: NA; clone_size: few
cdr3_nt: TGTGCCAGTAGTACTGGGGCAGGGACTGAAGCTTTCTTT; cdr3_aa: CASSTGAGTEAFF; v_call: TRBV19; j_call: TRBJ1-1; d_call: NA; clone_size: NA
cdr3_nt: TGTGCCAGCAGTGAACTCAAGGGGGTGAATGAGCAGTTCTTC; cdr3_aa: CASSELKGVNEQFF; v_call: TRBV2; j_call: TRBJ2-1; d_call: NA; clone_size: NA
cdr3_nt: TGTGCCTGGAGTGTTTTCGGCAGGGGCTATGGCTACACCTTC; cdr3_aa: CAWSVFGRGYGYTF; v_call: TRBV30; j_call: TRBJ1-2; d_call: NA; clone_size: NA
cdr3_nt: TGTGCCACAACGGGGGGAACAGCCGGGGAGCTGTTTTTT; cdr3_aa: CATTGGTAGELFF; v_call: TRBV2; j_call: TRBJ2-2; d_call: TRBD2; clone_size: NA
cdr3_nt: TGTGCCAGCAGTCCCCAGGGACAGAGTGGTTTTTCACCCCTCCACTTT; cdr3_aa: CASSPQGQSGFSPLHF; v_call: TRBV6-6; j_call: TRBJ1-6; d_call: TRBD1; clone_size: medium-sized
cdr3_nt: TGTGCCAGCAGTTGGGCGAAAATCACCGGGGAGCTGTTTTTT; cdr3_aa: CASSWAKITGELFF; v_call: TRBV27; j_call: TRBJ2-2; d_call: NA; clone_size: NA
cdr3_nt: TGCGCCAGCAGCCAAGTAGGCTATCGGACTACCTACAATGAGCAGTTCTTC; cdr3_aa: CASSQVGYRTTYNEQFF; v_call: TRBV4-1; j_call: TRBJ2-1; d_call: NA; clone_size: NA
cdr3_nt: TGTGCCACCCTAGCGGGGGACTACGAGCAGTACTTC; cdr3_aa: CATLAGDYEQYF; v_call: TRBV10-3; j_call: TRBJ2-7; d_call: TRBD2; clone_size: NA
cdr3_nt: TGTGCCAGCTCACCATATGCTAGCGGGAGATATGACATTCAGTACTTC; cdr3_aa: CASSPYASGRYDIQYF; v_call: TRBV18; j_call: TRBJ2-4; d_call: TRBD2; clone_size: few
cdr3_nt: TGTGCCAGCTCACCATCCGGGCTGGGGGCCGGAAATCAGCCCCAGCATTTT; cdr3_aa: CASSPSGLGAGNQPQHF; v_call: TRBV18; j_call: TRBJ1-5; d_call: NA; clone_size: NA
cdr3_nt: TGCGCCAGCAACAGGGGGGAGAACACTGAAGCTTTCTTT; cdr3_aa: CASNRGENTEAFF; v_call: TRBV10-2; j_call: TRBJ1-1; d_call: TRBD1; clone_size: NA
cdr3_nt: TGTGCCAGCAGTGCTGGGGGGGAGGTCTCTGGAAACACCATATATTTT; cdr3_aa: CASSAGGEVSGNTIYF; v_call: TRBV28; j_call: TRBJ1-3; d_call: NA; clone_size: NA
cdr3_nt: TGCGCCAGCAGCTTGGGGACTAGCGGGGGGCCTTCGCGAGAGACCCAGTACTTC; cdr3_aa: CASSLGTSGGPSRETQYF; v_call: TRBV5-1; j_call: TRBJ2-5; d_call: TRBD2; clone_size: NA
cdr3_nt: TGCGCCAGCAGCTCACACGCAAAACCCGGGGACCAAGAGACCCAGTACTTC; cdr3_aa: CASSSHAKPGDQETQYF; v_call: TRBV5-1; j_call: TRBJ2-5; d_call: NA; clone_size: NA
cdr3_nt: TGTGCCAGCAGCCCTCCCAGGCGGGGGACTGCTCACAATGAGCAGTTCTTC; cdr3_aa: CASSPPRRGTAHNEQFF; v_call: TRBV7-9; j_call: TRBJ2-1; d_call: TRBD2; clone_size: few
cdr3_nt: TGCGCCAGCAGCTTTGGCAGGCAAGAGACCCAGTACTTC; cdr3_aa: CASSFGRQETQYF; v_call: TRBV5-1; j_call: TRBJ2-5; d_call: NA; clone_size: NA
cdr3_nt: TGCGCCAGCAGCTTGGGGGGGCAAGGAGAAAAACTGTTTTTT; cdr3_aa: CASSLGGQGEKLFF; v_call: TRBV5-1; j_call: TRBJ1-4; d_call: NA; clone_size: few
cdr3_nt: TGTGCCTGGAACCCCTCGGGGTATGAGCAGTTCTTC; cdr3_aa: CAWNPSGYEQFF; v_call: TRBV30; j_call: TRBJ2-1; d_call: NA; clone_size: NA
cdr3_nt: TGTGCCAGCAGGAGGACTAGCGGGGGCACAGATACGCAGTATTTT; cdr3_aa: CASRRTSGGTDTQYF; v_call: TRBV27; j_call: TRBJ2-3; d_call: TRBD2; clone_size: NA
cdr3_nt: TGTGCCAGCAGCAATATACGGACACCCATCAACACCGGGGAGCTGTTTTTT; cdr3_aa: CASSNIRTPINTGELFF; v_call: TRBV21-1; j_call: TRBJ2-2; d_call: NA; clone_size: NA
cdr3_nt: TGCGCCAGCGCAATGGTCGACAGCCCGAGAACCGAGCAGTACTTC; cdr3_aa: CASAMVDSPRTEQYF; v_call: TRBV10-2; j_call: TRBJ2-7; d_call: NA; clone_size: NA
cdr3_nt: TGCGCCAGCAGCTTGGGGACAAGGGGTCGAGAGACCCAGTACTTC; cdr3_aa: CASSLGTRGRETQYF; v_call: TRBV5-1; j_call: TRBJ2-5; d_call: NA; clone_size: NA
cdr3_nt: TGCGCCAGCAGCCAAGATAGCCAGGGGGGTAGGGAGCAGTACTTC; cdr3_aa: CASSQDSQGGREQYF; v_call: TRBV4-1; j_call: TRBJ2-7; d_call: NA; clone_size: NA
cdr3_nt: TGTGCCAGCGTCCCGAATGAGCAGTTCTTC; cdr3_aa: CASVPNEQFF; v_call: TRBV2; j_call: TRBJ2-1; d_call: NA; clone_size: NA
cdr3_nt: TGTGCCAGCAGCCCCCGGGAGACCTACTACGAGCAGTACTTC; cdr3_aa: CASSPRETYYEQYF; v_call: TRBV3-1/TRBV3-2; j_call: TRBJ2-7; d_call: NA; clone_size: NA
cdr3_nt: TGTGCCAGCAGGGGGTACAGGGGGCTCAAACAGCCCCAGCATTTT; cdr3_aa: CASRGYRGLKQPQHF; v_call: TRBV2; j_call: TRBJ1-5; d_call: TRBD1; clone_size: NA
cdr3_nt: TGCGCCAGCAGCTTGGATGGGGACTCCTATCAGCCCCAGCATTTT; cdr3_aa: CASSLDGDSYQPQHF; v_call: TRBV5-1; j_call: TRBJ1-5; d_call: NA; clone_size: NA
cdr3_nt: TGTGCCTGGGGTCCGGGGGGGGCCAACGTCCTGACTTTC; cdr3_aa: CAWGPGGANVLTF; v_call: TRBV30; j_call: TRBJ2-6; d_call: NA; clone_size: NA
cdr3_nt: TGTGCCAGCAGCTTGGGACAGGTCTACAATGAGCAGTTCTTC; cdr3_aa: CASSLGQVYNEQFF; v_call: TRBV5-6; j_call: TRBJ2-1; d_call: NA; clone_size: NA
cdr3_nt: TGTGCCAGCAGCCCCCTACCACAGGGAAGTAGTGGCTACACCTTC; cdr3_aa: CASSPLPQGSSGYTF; v_call: TRBV9; j_call: TRBJ1-2; d_call: NA; clone_size: few
cdr3_nt: TGTGCCAGCTCACCACTCCGGGATTTCTACAATGAGCAGTTCTTC; cdr3_aa: CASSPLRDFYNEQFF; v_call: TRBV18; j_call: TRBJ2-1; d_call: NA; clone_size: NA
cdr3_nt: TGTGCCAGCAGCGGTCGACTATCCCAAAAAGAGACCCAGTACTTC; cdr3_aa: CASSGRLSQKETQYF; v_call: TRBV11-2; j_call: TRBJ2-5; d_call: NA; clone_size: NA
cdr3_nt: TGTGCCTGGAGCCCCGGGTACGACGGGAGTGGCTACACCTTC; cdr3_aa: CAWSPGYDGSGYTF; v_call: TRBV30; j_call: TRBJ1-2; d_call: NA; clone_size: once
cdr3_nt: TGTGCCAGCAGCACCGGGACAGGGGATGGTACGCAGTATTTT; cdr3_aa: CASSTGTGDGTQYF; v_call: TRBV7-3; j_call: TRBJ2-3; d_call: TRBD1; clone_size: NA
cdr3_nt: TGTGCCAGCAGCTCCCGGGACAGGGGGCTTTACGAGCAGTACTTC; cdr3_aa: CASSSRDRGLYEQYF; v_call: TRBV7-6; j_call: TRBJ2-7; d_call: TRBD1; clone_size: NA
cdr3_nt: TGTGCCAGCAGCCCAGGCTGGGGGCCTCAAGAGACCCAGTACTTC; cdr3_aa: CASSPGWGPQETQYF; v_call: TRBV11-2; j_call: TRBJ2-5; d_call: NA; clone_size: NA
cdr3_nt: TGTGCCAGCTCACCCACGGGGGTATGGAAGGACTATGGCTACACCTTC; cdr3_aa: CASSPTGVWKDYGYTF; v_call: TRBV18; j_call: TRBJ1-2; d_call: NA; clone_size: once
cdr3_nt: TGTGCCTGGACCGCGCTAGCGGGGGGATACAATGAGCAGTTCTTC; cdr3_aa: CAWTALAGGYNEQFF; v_call: TRBV30; j_call: TRBJ2-1; d_call: TRBD2; clone_size: NA
cdr3_nt: TGTGCCAGCAGTTTCCGGGGAGGGTATGGCTACACCTTC; cdr3_aa: CASSFRGGYGYTF; v_call: TRBV27; j_call: TRBJ1-2; d_call: NA; clone_size: once
cdr3_nt: TGTGCCAGCTCACCAGTAGCGGGAGGAAAGGGAGATACGCAGTATTTT; cdr3_aa: CASSPVAGGKGDTQYF; v_call: TRBV18; j_call: TRBJ2-3; d_call: TRBD2; clone_size: NA
cdr3_nt: TGTGCCAGCAGCTTGACAGGGGTGAACACTGAAGCTTTCTTT; cdr3_aa: CASSLTGVNTEAFF; v_call: TRBV11-3; j_call: TRBJ1-1; d_call: TRBD1; clone_size: NA
cdr3_nt: TGCGCCAGCAGCCAAGACGCGACAGGGACTTCCTACGAGCAGTACTTC; cdr3_aa: CASSQDATGTSYEQYF; v_call: TRBV4-1; j_call: TRBJ2-7; d_call: NA; clone_size: NA
cdr3_nt: TGTGCCAGCAGCTTGGACAGTCTTAACTATGGCTACACCTTC; cdr3_aa: CASSLDSLNYGYTF; v_call: TRBV5-4; j_call: TRBJ1-2; d_call: NA; clone_size: NA
cdr3_nt: TGTGCCTCCATGGAGGGGACAGCCGGTTCACCCCTCCACTTT; cdr3_aa: CASMEGTAGSPLHF; v_call: TRBV10-3; j_call: TRBJ1-6; d_call: TRBD1; clone_size: NA
cdr3_nt: TGTGCCAGCAGCCCACAGGTCTACGAGCAGTACTTC; cdr3_aa: CASSPQVYEQYF; v_call: TRBV11-2; j_call: TRBJ2-7; d_call: NA; clone_size: NA
cdr3_nt: TGTGCCAGTAGTATGATAGGCACAGATACGCAGTATTTT; cdr3_aa: CASSMIGTDTQYF; v_call: TRBV19; j_call: TRBJ2-3; d_call: NA; clone_size: NA
cdr3_nt: TGTGCCACCAGTCCAGGACAGTTCTATGGCTACACCTTC; cdr3_aa: CATSPGQFYGYTF; v_call: TRBV24-1; j_call: TRBJ1-2; d_call: NA; clone_size: NA
cdr3_nt: TGTGCCAGCAGTGCAGGGGGCGACTCTGAAGCTTTCTTT; cdr3_aa: CASSAGGDSEAFF; v_call: TRBV7-3; j_call: TRBJ1-1; d_call: TRBD1; clone_size: few
cdr3_nt: TGTGCCAGCAGGACAGGGGAAACCTACGAGCAGTACTTC; cdr3_aa: CASRTGETYEQYF; v_call: TRBV12-3/TRBV12-4; j_call: TRBJ2-7; d_call: TRBD1; clone_size: few
cdr3_nt: TGTGCCAGCTCAGAGACAACCGGGACTAGCGCCTACAATGAGCAGTTCTTC; cdr3_aa: CASSETTGTSAYNEQFF; v_call: TRBV18; j_call: TRBJ2-1; d_call: TRBD2; clone_size: NA
cdr3_nt: TGCGCCAGCAGTCAGGGCTCCTACAATGAGCAGTTCTTC; cdr3_aa: CASSQGSYNEQFF; v_call: TRBV5-1; j_call: TRBJ2-1; d_call: NA; clone_size: NA
cdr3_nt: TGTGCCAAGCGACCCGGGACAGGAAATTCACCCCTCCACTTT; cdr3_aa: CAKRPGTGNSPLHF; v_call: TRBV2; j_call: TRBJ1-6; d_call: TRBD1; clone_size: NA
cdr3_nt: TGTGCCACCAGCAGAGATCTGACCGGGACTAGCGGGATAAATGAGCAGTTCTTC; cdr3_aa: CATSRDLTGTSGINEQFF; v_call: TRBV15; j_call: TRBJ2-1; d_call: TRBD2; clone_size: few
cdr3_nt: TGTGCCAGCGCGAGGACAGGGGAAAGCAATCAGCCCCAGCATTTT; cdr3_aa: CASARTGESNQPQHF; v_call: TRBV6-5; j_call: TRBJ1-5; d_call: TRBD1; clone_size: once
cdr3_nt: TGCGCCAGCAGCGGGACTATGGTCGGGGAGCTGTTTTTT; cdr3_aa: CASSGTMVGELFF; v_call: TRBV5-1; j_call: TRBJ2-2; d_call: TRBD2; clone_size: NA
cdr3_nt: TGTGCCAGCAGCTTGGCCAGTCCCCTCCCAGGAGGCTCTGGAAACACCATATATTTT; cdr3_aa: CASSLASPLPGGSGNTIYF; v_call: TRBV5-5; j_call: TRBJ1-3; d_call: NA; clone_size: NA